These 27 T cell receptor beta chains came from one sample sequenced in a study of cytomegalovirus exposure and HLA in healthy donors. The PCR contained 60 Vbeta and 13 Jbeta primers. Libraries were prepared by immunoSEQ multiplex PCR; TCRdb keeps only in-frame clonotypes and omits some of them. The sample includes 110,000 or so clones, roughly 8.6% seen only once; the top ten take around 6%. Sequenced sample: PBMCs. These receptors came from a woman aged 35 to 49 in good health and CMV-seropositive.

The V gene is TRBV6-5, the J gene TRBJ2-7; TRBD2 matches at 8 bases. The J segment lost 2 bases and the V segment lost 7 bases, leaving 4 bases of the junction unmatched. Germline CDR1 is MNHEY and CDR2 is SVGAGI. The CDR3 loop spans 13 amino acids. The CDR3 region has the DNA TGTGCCAGCACGCGGGGGGCCCCCTACGAGCAGTACTTC. Translated: CASTRGAPYEQYF.

The sample holds a few counts of this clone. The V gene is TRBV6-5, the J gene TRBJ1-5; TRBD1 aligns across 8 bases. V was clipped by 5 bases and J by 4 bases; unmatched bases: 7. The V gene's germline CDR1 is MNHEY and CDR2 SVGAGI. This CDR3 region has 15 residues. The CDR3 sequence: CASSIGTGLNQPQHF. The CDR3 nucleotides are TGTGCCAGCAGTATCGGGACAGGCTTGAATCAGCCCCAGCATTTT.

The chain joins TRBV7-9 to TRBJ1-5, with 7 bases fitting TRBD1. Germline CDR1 SEHNR, CDR2 FQNEAQ (reference sequence). After removal of 2 bases from V and 3 bases from J, the junction contained 1 base not matched to a gene. The CDR3 has 14 amino acids. The CDR3 is CASSLTGDNQPQHF. The CDR3, as DNA: TGTGCCAGCAGCTTAACAGGGGACAATCAGCCCCAGCATTTT.

The V gene is TRBV30, the J gene TRBJ1-2; no definite D call. V lost 4 bases, J lost 4 bases, and 7 bases lay in between. The CDR3 is 11 residues long. Germline CDR1 GTSNPN, CDR2 SVGIG (reference sequence). The CDR3 loop reads CAWTNSYGYTF. Here the CDR3 DNA reads TGTGCCTGGACAAACTCCTATGGCTACACCTTC.

This clone was picked up many times. The genes are TRBV10-3 and TRBJ2-1, with TRBD1 as a possible D gene (5 bases). CDR3 length: 15 residues. V dropped 8 bases and J dropped 6 bases, with 20 bases sitting between them. CDR1 and CDR2 (germline): ENHRY, SYGVKD. The CDR3 coding sequence is TGTGCCATCGGGTCAGACAGCTCCTCCACCAATGAGCAGTTCTTC. Translation: CAIGSDSSSTNEQFF.

This clone was counted between two and nine times. This rearrangement joins TRBV5-1 to TRBJ2-7, with 9 positions matching TRBD1. This CDR3 comprises 15 residues. Germline CDR1 SGHRS, CDR2 YFSETQ. V was clipped by 4 bases and J by 4 bases; unmatched bases: 9. The CDR3 spells CASSVLGTGTYEQYF. The CDR3 coding sequence is TGCGCCAGCAGCGTCCTCGGGACAGGGACTTACGAGCAGTACTTC.

This clone was found a few times. The chain has TRBV27 and TRBJ2-1; no firm D call. V gave up 3 bases and J gave up 10 bases, with 7 bases separating them. The CDR3 totals 11 residues. Germline assignment: CDR1 MNHEY and CDR2 SMNVEV (reference sequence). CDR3 in DNA: TGTGCCAGCAGTTTCGCGGCAGAGCAGTTCTTC. This codes for CASSFAAEQFF.

This chain links TRBV5-6 with TRBJ2-4, with a weak D call TRBD2 (6 bases). V gave up 0 bases and J gave up 13 bases, with 17 bases separating them. The CDR3 runs to 14 residues. CDR1 is SGHDT, CDR2 YYEEEE, per germline. The CDR3 bases are TGTGCCAGCAGCTTGGGGGTCTTTAGTCGGGAGCAGTACTTC. Protein sequence: CASSLGVFSREQYF.

The CDR3 DNA follows: TGTGCCAGCTCACCGAGAGGGGGAGATGAGCAGTTCTTC. Translated, it gives CASSPRGGDEQFF. The rearrangement joins TRBV18 to TRBJ2-1, with D possibly being TRBD1 (6 bases). Germline V gene data show CDR1 as KGHSH and CDR2 as LQKENI. This CDR3 comprises 13 residues. V was trimmed by 3 bases and J by 8 bases, leaving 11 bases between them.

This clone was detected only a few times. This rearrangement joins TRBV10-3 to TRBJ2-5; 7 nucleotides align to TRBD1. This CDR3 spans 15 amino acids. Trimming at V came to 2 bases and at J to 3 bases, leaving 6 bases not matched to a gene. Per germline, CDR1 ENHRY and CDR2 SYGVKD. This CDR3 is CAISELDRPKETQYF. For the CDR3, the DNA is TGTGCCATCAGTGAGCTGGACAGGCCTAAAGAGACCCAGTACTTC.

The rearrangement joins TRBV18 to TRBJ1-5; D may be TRBD1 (5 bases). Trimming took 0 bases from V and 4 from J, leaving 16 bases between them. Germline lookup yields CDR1 KGHSH and CDR2 LQKENI. CDR3 size: 17 residues. Here the CDR3 DNA reads TGTGCCAGCTCACCACCCGGGACCCAACGGGGGAATCAGCCCCAGCATTTT. Translating it yields CASSPPGTQRGNQPQHF.

This clone was seen a handful of times. The V and J genes are TRBV30 and TRBJ2-5; 7 bases agree with TRBD1. Germline values: CDR1 GTSNPN, CDR2 SVGIG (reference sequence). V shed 6 bases, J shed 1 base, and the junction held 8 bases outside the gene matches. The CDR3 contains 14 residues. Here the CDR3 DNA reads TGTGCCTGCCCTTCTCGGGACAGCCAAGAGACCCAGTACTTC. As protein: CACPSRDSQETQYF.

This clone was counted between two and nine times. V gene TRBV2 combines with J gene TRBJ1-1, with 8 bases that match TRBD1. Trimming removed 8 bases from V and 5 bases from J; junction bases left unmatched: 7. Per the germline V gene, CDR1 is SNHLY and CDR2 is FYNNEI. This CDR3 has 13 amino acids. This CDR3 is CASRRGQETEAFF. CDR3 nucleotide sequence: TGTGCCAGCCGCAGGGGGCAGGAGACTGAAGCTTTCTTT.

This clone was detected a few times. The chain uses TRBV30 and TRBJ1-1; the D gene is possibly TRBD1 (5 bases). With 1 base removed from V and 7 bases from J, the gap between germline ends came to 13 bases. Germline lookup yields CDR1 GTSNPN and CDR2 SVGIG (reference sequence). The CDR3 runs 13 residues. The CDR3 reads CAWSGGSRLEAFF. CDR3 DNA sequence: TGTGCCTGGAGTGGGGGCTCCAGGCTTGAAGCTTTCTTT.

This clone was seen more than once but under ten times. The chain uses TRBV4-1 and TRBJ1-1, with TRBD1 matching over 7 bases. CDR1 is MGHRA and CDR2 is YSYEKL in the germline V gene. The CDR3 length is 12 residues. With 1 base clipped from V and 8 bases from J, the junction kept 1 base outside the gene matches. The CDR3 sequence: CASSQVGGEAFF. The CDR3 DNA reads TGCGCCAGCAGCCAAGTAGGGGGCGAAGCTTTCTTT.

This clone was seen a few times. V and J are TRBV7-3 and TRBJ2-1, with TRBD1 matching over 7 bases. The germline CDR1 and CDR2 sequences are SGHTA and FQGTGA. The CDR3 is made up of 17 amino acids. V lost 1 base and J lost 0; bases outside the gene matches: 6. The CDR3 is CASSLNTGAYSYNEQFF. CDR3 nucleotide sequence: TGTGCCAGCAGCTTAAACACAGGGGCATACTCCTACAATGAGCAGTTCTTC.

This clone was observed a handful of times. V usage is TRBV19 and J usage is TRBJ1-2; 8 bases line up with TRBD1. V shed 6 bases and J 6 bases; nucleotides not matched to a gene: 3. The CDR3 is made up of 12 amino acids. Germline V lookup: CDR1 LNHDA, CDR2 SQIVND (reference sequence). Written as DNA, the CDR3 is TGTGCCAGTAGGGACAGGGATGATGGCTACACCTTC. It specifies CASRDRDDGYTF.

This clone came up a few times. The chain links TRBV2 to TRBJ1-5; D is ambiguous. The germline CDR1 and CDR2 sequences are SNHLY and FYNNEI. The length of the CDR3 is 14 residues. Trimming pared 2 bases from V and 5 bases from J, leaving 10 bases between. CDR3 residues: CASSEWVSDQPQHF. CDR3 bases: TGTGCCAGCAGTGAATGGGTCAGCGATCAGCCCCAGCATTTT. The full variable domain, with the rest looked up from reference TRBV2 and TRBJ1-5, is EPEVTQTPSHQVTQMGQEVILRCVPISNHLYFYWYRQILGQKVEFLVSFYNNEISEKSEIFDDQFSVERPDGSNFTLKIRSTKLEDSAMYFCASSEWVSDQPQHFGDGTRLSIL.

The CDR3 DNA reads as TGTGCCAGCCGCAGGACAGGGACCCAGCCCCAGCATTTT. Translating it yields CASRRTGTQPQHF. The gene calls are TRBV6-5 and TRBJ1-5; 8 bases are shared with TRBD1. CDR1 is MNHEY, CDR2 SVGAGI, per germline. V shed 8 bases, J shed 7 bases, and the junction held 7 bases outside the gene matches. The CDR3 consists of 13 residues.

This clone was seen more than once but under ten times. V and J are TRBV9 and TRBJ1-1; TRBD1 matches 7 bases. CDR1 is SGDLS and CDR2 is YYNGEE in the germline V gene. The CDR3 totals 12 residues. The junction had 4 bases not matched to a gene; V was cut back by 2 bases and J by 9 bases. CDR3 sequence (DNA): TGTGCCAGCAGCGTCAGACAGGGCAAAGCTTTCTTT. Amino acid sequence: CASSVRQGKAFF.

CDR3 amino acids: CASTSGRSVDTQYF. The CDR3 DNA follows: TGTGCCAGCACCTCCGGCCGGAGCGTGGATACGCAGTATTTT. The rearrangement links TRBV7-9 to TRBJ2-3; D gene ambiguous. The ends were cut back, 7 bases at V and 6 bases at J, with 17 bases in the middle. The CDR3 length is 14 residues. Germline V gene data show CDR1 as SEHNR and CDR2 as FQNEAQ (reference sequence).

The table lists this clone with a few counts. V and J are TRBV18 and TRBJ1-5; D remains ambiguous. Deletions cut 0 bases from V and 2 bases from J, with 14 bases between. The germline CDR1 and CDR2 sequences are KGHSH and LQKENI. This CDR3 region has 17 residues. The CDR3 reads CASSPPDGERGNQPQHF. Here the CDR3 DNA reads TGTGCCAGCTCACCACCGGACGGGGAGAGAGGCAATCAGCCCCAGCATTTT. The variable domain in full, completed from reference TRBV18 and TRBJ1-5, reads NAGVMQNPRHLVRRRGQEARLRCSPMKGHSHVYWYRQLPEEGLKFMVYLQKENIIDESGMPKERFSAEFPKEGPSILRIQQVVRGDSAAYFCASSPPDGERGNQPQHFGDGTRLSIL.

The chain couples TRBV13 to TRBJ1-2, with D possibly TRBD1 on 6 matching bases. V was shortened by 6 bases and J by 5 bases, with 19 bases between the two germline ends. CDR3 length: 15 amino acids. Germline CDR1 reads PRHDT; CDR2 reads FYEKMQ (reference sequence). The CDR3 loop is CASSIGDTRDYGYTF. The DNA for the CDR3 is TGTGCCAGCAGTATAGGGGACACCAGAGATTATGGCTACACCTTC.

This chain uses TRBV6-5 with TRBJ1-4, with D tentatively TRBD1 (6 bases). V lost 5 bases to trimming and J lost 8 bases, with 18 bases between them. Germline CDR1 is MNHEY and CDR2 is SVGAGI. This CDR3 region has 15 residues. The CDR3 coding sequence is TGTGCCAGCAGTCCTACGGGGACAATCAGGGAAAAACTGTTTTTT. Translating gives CASSPTGTIREKLFF.

In its sample, this clone was seen a few times. The rearrangement uses TRBV30 and TRBJ1-6; D is perhaps TRBD1 (5 bases). Germline V gene sequence: CDR1 GTSNPN, CDR2 SVGIG (reference sequence). V was pared by 4 bases and J by 5 bases, with 15 bases between. CDR3 size: 15 residues. The CDR3 DNA follows: TGTGCCTGGATTAGGCGGGACTCGGATAATTCACCCCTCCACTTT. This codes for CAWIRRDSDNSPLHF.

The sample holds a few counts of this clone. This rearrangement joins TRBV7-9 to TRBJ1-1; 9 bases map to TRBD1. V gave up 4 bases and J gave up 0 bases; unmatched junction bases: 0. The length of the CDR3 is 14 residues. Germline V CDR1 and CDR2: SEHNR, FQNEAQ (reference sequence). The CDR3 loop is CASSWTGVNTEAFF. CDR3 DNA sequence: TGTGCCAGCAGCTGGACAGGGGTGAACACTGAAGCTTTCTTT.

This clone has just a few counts. The genes are TRBV18 and TRBJ1-1, with 7 bases identical to TRBD1. Germline loops: CDR1 KGHSH, CDR2 LQKENI. With 2 bases clipped from V and 10 bases from J, the junction kept 7 bases outside the gene matches. This CDR3 has 13 residues. The CDR3 nucleotides read TGTGCCAGCTCACCAAACAGGGGAAAAGGAGCTTTCTTT. Its translation is CASSPNRGKGAFF.